The 7 T cell receptor beta chains below all came from one sample that was sequenced in a study of OX40 agonist ivuxolimab in advanced cancers. Libraries came from the immunoSEQ multiplex PCR assay. TCRdb provides this immuneACCESS table in a form limited to in-frame rearrangements. Some clones are lacking; in checked studies, under half of them reflect an unresolved V gene, and why the rest are absent is not known. For this sample there are around 95,000 clones; approximately 91% appear just once. The ten largest clones add up to approximately 0.16% of the sample. The source was CD4+ or CD8+ T cells sorted from blood, collected in a trial of the OX40 agonist ivuxolimab. The origin of the receptors is an adult with an advanced solid tumor such as melanoma, head and neck, liver or kidney cancer.

CDR3 residues: CAISPGEKQTQYF. CDR3 in DNA: TGTGCCATCAGTCCGGGGGAGAAACAGACCCAGTACTTC. The chain has TRBV10-3 and TRBJ2-5, with D perhaps TRBD2 (6 bases). Germline CDR1 ENHRY, CDR2 SYGVKD. CDR3 length equals 13 residues. V was clipped by 5 bases and J by 6 bases, with 13 bases between them.

The chain carries TRBV7-3 and TRBJ2-3; TRBD2 might be the D (6 bases). The CDR3 extends over 14 amino acids. With 5 bases removed from V and 5 bases from J, the gap between germline ends came to 14 bases. Germline CDR1 and CDR2: SGHTA and FQGTGA. The CDR3 DNA sequence: TGTGCCAGCAGCCTACTAGCTTATCGAGATACGCAGTATTTT. Its protein is CASSLLAYRDTQYF.

V gene TRBV7-6 combines with J gene TRBJ1-1, with D tentatively TRBD1 (5 bases). Germline V CDR1 and CDR2: SGHVS, FNYEAQ. The ends were cut back, 5 bases at V and 6 bases at J, with 13 bases in the middle. The CDR3 contains 13 residues. The CDR3 spells CASSIGGLAEAFF. CDR3 DNA: TGTGCCAGCAGCATCGGGGGTCTCGCTGAAGCTTTCTTT.

A note on this clone: This specimen includes other DNA sequences encoding the same CDR3. The chain carries TRBV20-1 and TRBJ2-5, with D unclear. Germline CDR1 reads DFQATT; CDR2 reads SNEGSKA (reference sequence). CDR3 length: 10 amino acids. The V and J ends lost 6 bases and 1 base respectively, with 3 bases between them. Written as DNA, the CDR3 is TGCAGTGCCTCCCAAGAGACCCAGTACTTC. Amino acid sequence: CSASQETQYF.

The chain links TRBV28 to TRBJ2-2, with 11 bases fitting TRBD2. This CDR3 is 15 amino acids long. In germline, CDR1 is MDHEN, CDR2 SYDVKM. Losses at the gene ends were 7 bases for V and 3 bases for J; bases not matched to a gene: 4. CDR3 region: CASTVGLADTGELFF. For the CDR3, the DNA is TGTGCCAGCACCGTGGGACTAGCGGACACCGGGGAGCTGTTTTTT.

The gene calls are TRBV7-6 and TRBJ2-7; D is unclear. CDR1 is SGHVS and CDR2 is FNYEAQ in the germline V gene. Trimming took off 2 bases at V and 0 bases at J, with 11 bases between the two ends. This CDR3 comprises 15 residues. In DNA form, the CDR3 reads TGTGCCAGCAGCTTAAACGGGTTTAGCTCCTACGAGCAGTACTTC. Translation gives CASSLNGFSSYEQYF.

About this clone: Other DNA sequences from this sample encode an identical CDR3 as well. The DNA for the CDR3 is TGCGCCAGCAGCAACACAGATACGCAGTATTTT. This encodes CASSNTDTQYF. The rearrangement joins TRBV5-1 to TRBJ2-3, with D uncertain. V shed 4 bases and J shed 2 bases, with 2 bases lying between them. CDR1 and CDR2 from the germline V gene are SGHRS and YFSETQ. This CDR3 region has 11 residues. Full variable domain (missing parts from reference TRBV5-1 and TRBJ2-3): KAGVTQTPRYLIKTRGQQVTLSCSPISGHRSVSWYQQTPGQGLQFLFEYFSETQRNKGNFPGRFSGRQFSNSRSEMNVSTLELGDSALYLCASSNTDTQYFGPGTRLTVL.